This entry lists 5 T cell receptor beta chains sequenced from one sample in a study of blood T cells in healthy people across ages. It was with a sample-barcoded 5' primer and a J-beta primer mix that a second PCR of roughly 7 to 12 cycles was run. TCRdb reprocessed the 5' RACE reads via MiXCR and lists one record per CDR3 protein. This repertoire shows about 630,000 distinct CDR3 sequences, over 20% found once; its top ten account for roughly 3.9%. Source material: blood. These receptors were collected from a man in his 70s in good health.

This clonotype appeared many times. The chain carries TRBV15 and TRBJ1-4; no reliable D call. CDR1 and CDR2 from the germline V gene are LNHNV and YYDKDF (reference sequence). The CDR3 length is 16 residues. The ends were cut back, 0 bases at V and 0 bases at J, with 8 bases in the middle. The CDR3 bases are TGTGCCACCAGCAGAGACCAGCCAGCAACTAATGAAAAACTGTTTTTT. Translating it yields CATSRDQPATNEKLFF.

This clonotype was observed a handful of times. This chain uses TRBV24-1 with TRBJ2-2; perhaps TRBD2 as D (6 bases). CDR1 is KGHDR and CDR2 is SFDVKD in the germline V gene. This CDR3 region has 14 residues. V gave up 6 bases and J gave up 5 bases, with 12 bases separating them. CDR3 DNA: TGTGCCACCAGTCGTCCCGGGGGTACCGGGGAGCTGTTTTTT. Its protein is CATSRPGGTGELFF.

This clonotype was counted at least ten times. V is TRBV11-2 and J is TRBJ2-3; D tentatively fits TRBD1 or TRBD2 (5 bases each). This CDR3 spans 19 amino acids. V lost 2 bases and J 3 bases, leaving 24 bases between the germline ends. Germline CDR1 reads SGHAT; CDR2 reads FQNNGV. The chain's CDR3 is CASSLTGTLLVRRTDTQYF. The CDR3 DNA reads as TGTGCCAGCAGCTTAACCGGGACCCTTCTTGTTCGGAGGACAGATACGCAGTATTTT.

The chain joins TRBV10-2 to TRBJ2-3; 9 nucleotides match TRBD2. CDR1 WSHSY and CDR2 SAAADI come from the germline V gene. V shed 8 bases, J shed 6 bases, and the junction held 12 bases outside the gene matches. The CDR3 is made up of 15 amino acids. CDR3 amino acids: CASAIVAGVSDTQYF. The DNA of the CDR3 is TGCGCCAGCGCTATAGTAGCGGGAGTTTCGGATACGCAGTATTTT.

This clonotype was recorded many times. This chain uses TRBV7-9 with TRBJ1-2; the D gene is possibly TRBD1 (5 bases). Germline CDR1 SEHNR, CDR2 FQNEAQ (reference sequence). Trimming took 0 bases from V and 1 from J, leaving 12 bases between them. The CDR3 is made up of 16 amino acids. The DNA of the CDR3 is TGTGCCAGCAGCTTAGCGCTTTCGGGACTTAACTATGGCTACACCTTC. It yields the protein CASSLALSGLNYGYTF.